By share, the clone carrying this T cell receptor beta chain ranks as medium-sized. Its matching antigen is unknown. Via MiXCR, TCRdb re-called the 5' RACE reads, giving one row per CDR3 protein. This sample has about 7,900 distinct CDR3 sequences, with 6.5% to 9% found just once. This sample was taken from a study of spatial heterogeneity in lung cancer. Study-level findings and limits: Higher tumor mutation counts went along with higher counts of expanded intratumoral alpha and beta TCRs.

The CDR3 totals 18 residues. The V gene lost 6 bases and the J gene lost 5 bases, with 26 bases spanning the gap. Germline V lookup: CDR1 MNHEY, CDR2 SVGEGT. The time point here: sample taken at primary tumor resection. Samples were obtained from approximately 72 donors, all untreated early-stage non-small cell lung cancer patients. Unsorted whole RNA from tumor, nontumor lung or frozen PBMC underwent sequencing. The V call is TRBV6-2 or TRBV6-3, the J call TRBJ2-1; TRBD2 is a possible D gene (6 bases). The receptor's source is a female donor with early-stage non-small cell lung cancer. The source material was lung tumor tissue, sampled at surgery. The CDR3 DNA is TGTGCCAGCAGCCCCCGTTGGCGTCGGGAGACGGGGGACAATGAGCAGTTCTTC. Translation gives CASSPRWRRETGDNEQFF.